This T cell receptor (beta chain) was observed in a study of CD8+CD57+ T cells in acquired aplastic anemia. Genomic DNA served as template for TCR beta VDJ and CDR3 profiling. MiXCR, run by TCRdb on the reads, gives a single entry per CDR3 protein. The data contain some 180,000 distinct CDR3 sequences, just over 45% of them singletons. Ten or more counts support this clonotype. The CDR3 runs to 13 residues. The V segment lost 5 bases and the J segment 7 bases; nucleotides outside the gene matches: 6. Germline V lookup: CDR1 DFQATT, CDR2 SNEGSKA (reference sequence). The V and J genes are TRBV20-1 and TRBJ2-1; 9 positions agree with TRBD2. The sequenced sample consisted of sorted CD4+, CD8+, or CD8+CD57+ T cells (not recorded which) from PBMCs. The TCR sequence derives from a human donor in good health. The CDR3 here is CSAGGRAGNEQFF. CDR3 nucleotides: TGCAGTGCTGGCGGGAGGGCCGGAAATGAGCAGTTCTTC.